Listed here are 12 T cell receptor beta chains from one sample, sequenced in a study of beta chain features in type 1 diabetes. The study reverse transcribed the entire isolated RNA, so it sequenced expressed TCRB transcripts. Using immunoSEQ multiplex PCR, the repertoire was profiled, and TCRdb retains in-frame clones only, with some absent. The sample includes about 190,000 clones, approximately 8.1% of them seen just once. General study points: Type 1 diabetes patients had TCRB CDR3s that were shorter (moderately but significantly so) in all four CD4+ subsets.

Antigen specificity for these receptors is unknown. Sequencing input: central memory CD4+ T cells from blood. The source of these receptors is a man younger than 35 with type 1 diabetes.

This chain joins TRBV7-8 and TRBJ2-1, with 8 bases fitting TRBD2. Trimming at V came to 3 bases and at J to 4 bases, leaving 8 bases not matched to a gene. CDR1 is SGHVS, CDR2 FQNEAQ, per germline. The CDR3 contains 16 residues. In DNA form, the CDR3 reads TGTGCCAGCAGCTTGTACGGGAGGGAGAATTACAATGAGCAGTTCTTC. Protein sequence: CASSLYGRENYNEQFF.

The chain links TRBV10-3 to TRBJ2-5; D not resolved. The germline V and J ends were trimmed by 11 bases and 3 bases, with 13 bases remaining between them. Germline lookup yields CDR1 ENHRY and CDR2 SYGVKD. This CDR3 contains 12 residues. CDR3 nucleotide sequence: TGTGCCTCCGGAGCCGAGGAAGAGACCCAGTACTTC. This codes for CASGAEEETQYF.

The chain carries TRBV6-6 and TRBJ2-2, with D perhaps TRBD1 (5 bases). This CDR3 comprises 13 residues. The V gene's germline CDR1 is MNHNY and CDR2 SVGAGI (reference sequence). The V end lost 7 bases, the J end lost 4 bases, and 10 bases lay between the germline ends. The CDR3 region has the DNA TGTGCCAGCACGAGGCAGGGCACCGGGGAGCTGTTTTTT. As protein: CASTRQGTGELFF.

The chain is built from TRBV4-2 and TRBJ2-1; 12 bases line up with TRBD2. V lost 1 base, J lost 0 bases, and 7 bases stayed unmatched. Germline assignment: CDR1 LGHNA and CDR2 YNFKEQ. This CDR3 spans 19 amino acids. The CDR3 DNA sequence: TGTGCCAGCAGCCAAGCGGCGACTAGCGGGAGATTCTCCTACAATGAGCAGTTCTTC. Translation: CASSQAATSGRFSYNEQFF.

V gene TRBV5-1 combines with J gene TRBJ1-1; D gene ambiguous. Germline CDR1 is SGHRS and CDR2 is YFSETQ. Between the trimmed V and J ends, which lost 0 bases and 5 bases, there was a span of 17 bases. The length of the CDR3 is 16 residues. The CDR3 DNA reads TGCGCCAGCAGCTTGGCCTTAGAGGGAGGGCGGACTGAAGCTTTCTTT. This gives the protein CASSLALEGGRTEAFF.

This clone has a handful of counts. The chain is built from TRBV5-5 and TRBJ1-1; TRBD1 aligns across 9 bases. This CDR3 has 16 residues. The V gene end was trimmed by 0 bases and the J gene end by 4 bases; junction bases not matched to a gene: 7. Germline CDR1 and CDR2: SGHKS and YYEKEE (reference sequence). The CDR3: CASSLGAGTGSTEAFF. CDR3 DNA: TGTGCCAGCAGCTTGGGGGCCGGGACAGGGAGCACTGAAGCTTTCTTT.

The chain combines TRBV28 with TRBJ2-5; tentative D call: TRBD2 (6 bases). Trimming pared 10 bases from V and 4 bases from J, leaving 16 bases between. CDR1 MDHEN and CDR2 SYDVKM come from the germline V gene. The CDR3 contains 13 residues. CDR3 protein: CATEDYGGETQYF. The CDR3 DNA sequence: TGTGCCACAGAGGACTATGGGGGAGAGACCCAGTACTTC.

The chain recombines TRBV7-9 with TRBJ1-1; 8 nucleotides line up with TRBD1. The germline CDR1 and CDR2 sequences are SEHNR and FQNEAQ (reference sequence). The CDR3 has 13 residues. V dropped 6 bases and J dropped 10; count of bases not matched to a gene: 10. The CDR3 DNA follows: TGTGCCAGCAGTTTCCAGGGGGCGCTGGGAGCTTTCTTT. Translation gives CASSFQGALGAFF.

This clone has at least ten counts. The chain is built from TRBV7-2 and TRBJ2-5; weak D call: TRBD2 (6 bases). The CDR3 contains 12 residues. Germline CDR1 is SGHTA and CDR2 is FQGNSA. V was cut by 1 base and J by 11 bases, with 11 bases left in between. The CDR3 spells CASSLGLGAQYF. The CDR3 DNA reads as TGTGCCAGCAGCTTAGGACTAGGTGCTCAGTACTTC.

The CDR3 spells CARGLGDYEQYF. CDR3 nucleotide sequence: TGTGCCAGGGGACTTGGGGACTACGAGCAGTACTTC. The J gene is TRBJ2-7, the V gene TRBV2; D possibly corresponds to TRBD2 (6 bases). V was cut by 9 bases and J by 3 bases, with 12 bases left in between. The length of the CDR3 is 12 residues. Germline-derived CDR1 and CDR2 are SNHLY and FYNNEI. The full variable domain, with the rest looked up from reference TRBV2 and TRBJ2-7, is EPEVTQTPSHQVTQMGQEVILRCVPISNHLYFYWYRQILGQKVEFLVSFYNNEISEKSEIFDDQFSVERPDGSNFTLKIRSTKLEDSAMYFCARGLGDYEQYFGPGTRLTVT.

This clone was recorded many times. J is TRBJ1-1 and V is TRBV10-3; D unclear. This CDR3 contains 13 residues. Trimming stripped 4 bases from V and 0 bases from J, with 6 bases between. Germline lookup yields CDR1 ENHRY and CDR2 SYGVKD. CDR3 nucleotides: TGTGCCATCAGTGGTAGTCTGAACACTGAAGCTTTCTTT. Its protein is CAISGSLNTEAFF.

The V and J genes are TRBV18 and TRBJ1-2; D gene ambiguous. CDR3 length equals 14 residues. The V gene lost 3 bases and the J gene lost 4 bases, with 12 bases spanning the gap. Germline V lookup: CDR1 KGHSH, CDR2 LQKENI. CDR3 coding DNA: TGTGCCAGCTCACCGGGGAGGGATGCCTATGGCTACACCTTC. This sequence encodes CASSPGRDAYGYTF.